A single TCR beta chain is shown here with its context. This specimen comes from a study of blood T cell repertoires in COVID-19. Sequencing used immunoSEQ multiplex PCR; TCRdb keeps in-frame clones, though not all of them. This table has roughly 150,000 clones, approximately 90% appearing once. Sequencing was done on a sample of peripheral blood. This sequence originates from a man aged 45-60 years who had recovered from COVID-19.

The CDR3 protein is CASSLGQGITTNEKLFF. CDR3 coding DNA: TGTGCCAGCAGCTTGGGGCAGGGGATTACAACTAATGAAAAACTGTTTTTT. This rearrangement joins TRBV5-6 to TRBJ1-4, with D perhaps matching TRBD1 (6 bases). Germline V gene lookup returns CDR1 SGHDT and CDR2 YYEEEE. V lost 0 bases and J lost 0, with 12 bases in between. The CDR3 has 17 residues.